A selection of T cell receptor beta chains follows, all from one sample in a study of blood T cell repertoires in COVID-19. Only in-frame clones appear in the TCRdb table, and some are missing; sequencing was by immunoSEQ multiplex PCR. The table has just under 85,000 clones, over 70% seen once. The specimen was peripheral blood. The receptors stem from an older woman with acute or convalescent COVID-19. The CDR3 runs from the conserved cysteine through the conserved F or W. Fields, in order: D gene, J gene, clone size, V gene, CDR3 DNA, CDR3 protein. A D gene is named only where the DNA matches it firmly. A clone size is listed for some rows: how often the clone was seen (once, few, many), or a class if it is expanded.

d_call: -; j_call: TRBJ2-7; clone_size: -; v_call: TRBV19; cdr3_nt: TGTGCCAGTAGTATCCCCCACGGACTCTCCTACGAGCAGTACTTC; cdr3_aa: CASSIPHGLSYEQYF
d_call: TRBD1; j_call: TRBJ2-2; clone_size: -; v_call: TRBV11-2; cdr3_nt: TGTGCCAGCAGCCACTCCGGGACAGGGGTAACCGGGGAGCTGTTTTTT; cdr3_aa: CASSHSGTGVTGELFF
d_call: -; j_call: TRBJ1-1; clone_size: -; v_call: TRBV5-1; cdr3_nt: TGCGCCAGCAGCTTGGGGGTGGTTGGCGGCACTGAAGCTTTCTTT; cdr3_aa: CASSLGVVGGTEAFF
d_call: TRBD1; j_call: TRBJ1-1; clone_size: -; v_call: TRBV2; cdr3_nt: TGTGCCAGCAGTGGGGACAGGGCGGGGAACACTGAAGCTTTCTTT; cdr3_aa: CASSGDRAGNTEAFF
d_call: TRBD2; j_call: TRBJ2-1; clone_size: -; v_call: TRBV6-5; cdr3_nt: TGTGCCAGCAACCGGGAGGGCGGGTTGTATGAGCAGTTCTTC; cdr3_aa: CASNREGGLYEQFF
d_call: TRBD1; j_call: TRBJ1-2; clone_size: -; v_call: TRBV7-3; cdr3_nt: TGTGCCAGCAGCTTTGGACAGGGCGGAGGTGAGACCTTC; cdr3_aa: CASSFGQGGGETF
d_call: TRBD1; j_call: TRBJ1-1; clone_size: -; v_call: TRBV7-2; cdr3_nt: TGTGCCAGCAGCCCAGGACAGGGGAATACTGAAGCTTTCTTT; cdr3_aa: CASSPGQGNTEAFF
d_call: TRBD1; j_call: TRBJ1-5; clone_size: -; v_call: TRBV7-6; cdr3_nt: TGTGCCAGCAGCTCAGGGGGTCAGCCCCAGCATTTT; cdr3_aa: CASSSGGQPQHF
d_call: -; j_call: TRBJ1-1; clone_size: -; v_call: TRBV7-8; cdr3_nt: TGTGCCAGCAGCTTTATACAGGGTACTGCCACTGAAGCTTTCTTT; cdr3_aa: CASSFIQGTATEAFF
d_call: TRBD2; j_call: TRBJ2-3; clone_size: -; v_call: TRBV10-2; cdr3_nt: TGCGCCACCGGTGGCGGGGGGAGGGGAAATACGCAGTATTTT; cdr3_aa: CATGGGGRGNTQYF
d_call: -; j_call: TRBJ2-1; clone_size: -; v_call: TRBV29-1; cdr3_nt: TGCAGCGTTGAGCAGACGGCGGGGGCCAAGAGAGAGCAGTTCTTC; cdr3_aa: CSVEQTAGAKREQFF
d_call: -; j_call: TRBJ1-6; clone_size: few; v_call: TRBV10-3; cdr3_nt: TGTGCCAAGCCAGGTAATTCACCCCTCCACTTT; cdr3_aa: CAKPGNSPLHF
d_call: TRBD2; j_call: TRBJ2-7; clone_size: -; v_call: TRBV5-6; cdr3_nt: TGTGCCAGCAGCTTGTGGGCTAGCGGATGGGACTACGAGCAGTACTTC; cdr3_aa: CASSLWASGWDYEQYF
d_call: -; j_call: TRBJ1-4; clone_size: -; v_call: TRBV5-4; cdr3_nt: TGTGCCAGCAGCTTTAGCAATTCCGGTGGTGAAAAACTGTTTTTT; cdr3_aa: CASSFSNSGGEKLFF
d_call: -; j_call: TRBJ1-5; clone_size: -; v_call: TRBV5-1; cdr3_nt: TGCGCCAGCAGCCCCGGAGGGCGCAGGGAGTGGGAGCCCCAGCATTTT; cdr3_aa: CASSPGGRREWEPQHF
d_call: -; j_call: TRBJ1-2; clone_size: -; v_call: TRBV10-2; cdr3_nt: TGCGCCAGCAGTGGGTGGGCATCGGGGGACTATGGCTACACCTTC; cdr3_aa: CASSGWASGDYGYTF
d_call: -; j_call: TRBJ2-6; clone_size: -; v_call: TRBV5-4; cdr3_nt: TGTGCCAGCAGCTTGGGGGGGGCTGGGGCCAACGTCCTGACTTTC; cdr3_aa: CASSLGGAGANVLTF
d_call: TRBD1; j_call: TRBJ1-2; clone_size: -; v_call: TRBV7-8; cdr3_nt: TGTGCCAGCAGCCGAGGGGGCTCCAATTCCTATGGCTACACCTTC; cdr3_aa: CASSRGGSNSYGYTF
d_call: TRBD1; j_call: TRBJ2-1; clone_size: few; v_call: TRBV5-4; cdr3_nt: TGTGCCAGCAGCTTACAGGACAGGTACAATGAGCAGTTCTTC; cdr3_aa: CASSLQDRYNEQFF
d_call: -; j_call: TRBJ1-1; clone_size: -; v_call: TRBV7-9; cdr3_nt: TGTGCCAGCAGCTTTTGGACGGGAGGTTTCACTGAAGCTTTCTTT; cdr3_aa: CASSFWTGGFTEAFF
d_call: TRBD1; j_call: TRBJ1-2; clone_size: -; v_call: TRBV5-1; cdr3_nt: TGCGCCAGCAGCTTGGGGGATTCCGGGACAGGGCGGGATGGCTACACCTTC; cdr3_aa: CASSLGDSGTGRDGYTF
d_call: -; j_call: TRBJ1-2; clone_size: once; v_call: TRBV19; cdr3_nt: TGTGCCAGTAGTAGCCAGGGGCAGAACTATGGCTACACCTTC; cdr3_aa: CASSSQGQNYGYTF